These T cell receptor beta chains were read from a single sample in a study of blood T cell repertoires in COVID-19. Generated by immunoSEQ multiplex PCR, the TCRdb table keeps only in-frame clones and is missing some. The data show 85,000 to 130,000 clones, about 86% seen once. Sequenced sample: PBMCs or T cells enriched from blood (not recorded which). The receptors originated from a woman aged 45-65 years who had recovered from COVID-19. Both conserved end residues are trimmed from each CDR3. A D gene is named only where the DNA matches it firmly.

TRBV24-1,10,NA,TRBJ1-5,ATSDFGQPQH
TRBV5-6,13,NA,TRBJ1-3,ASSDPAGPGNTIY
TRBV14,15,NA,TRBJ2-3,ASSRGRGGFSTDTQY
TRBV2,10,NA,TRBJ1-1,ASSAWAVGAF
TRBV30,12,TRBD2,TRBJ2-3,AWSLGGDTDTQY
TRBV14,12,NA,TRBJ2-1,ASSQVGPVNEQF
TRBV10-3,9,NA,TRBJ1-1,AIKTATEAF
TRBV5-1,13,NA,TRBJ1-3,ASSLDASSGNTIY
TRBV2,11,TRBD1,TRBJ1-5,ASTGQENQPQH
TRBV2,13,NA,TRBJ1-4,ASSEQGTTNEKLF
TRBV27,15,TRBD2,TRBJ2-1,ASSLLASGRRFNEQF
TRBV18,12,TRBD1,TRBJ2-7,ASSPDRGHYEQY
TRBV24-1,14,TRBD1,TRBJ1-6,ATSGGQGSYNSPLH
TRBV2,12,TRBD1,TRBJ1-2,ASSLGQVNYGYT
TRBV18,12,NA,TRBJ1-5,ASSPTGLNQPQH
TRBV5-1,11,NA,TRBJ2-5,ASSQSGQETQY
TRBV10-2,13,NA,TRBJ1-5,ASSESNPGPQPQH
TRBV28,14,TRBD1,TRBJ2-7,ASSSAGTGRAYEQY
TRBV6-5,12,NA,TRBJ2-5,ASSYGGGKETQY
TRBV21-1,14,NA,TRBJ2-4,ASSRDYRFPKNIQY
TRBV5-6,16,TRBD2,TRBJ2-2,ASSLRTSGIPNTGELF
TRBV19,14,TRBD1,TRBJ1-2,ASRQGPLTANYGYT
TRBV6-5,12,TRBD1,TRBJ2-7,ASRMTGTSYEQY